The entry below gives a single TCR beta chain sequence along with its context. This record comes from a study of blood T cell repertoires in COVID-19. Overall study: Samples of COVID-19 (acute and convalescent) were obtained from the United States, Italy and Spain. The analysed material was cDNA or gDNA that came from T cells, B-cell-depleted T cells, or PBMCs.

The V end was cut by 1 base, the J end by 0 bases, with 8 bases between. The CDR3 runs 15 residues. Germline V gives CDR1 LNHNV, CDR2 YYDKDF (reference sequence). Original handling: From reference gene primer amplification, estimates of nucleated cell counts were derived. The assay was immunoSEQ multiplex PCR, and TCRdb's table has in-frame clones only and misses some. V and J calls and clone size are copied from that table; D and trimming were computed from the DNA. The data hold 75,000 to 90,000 clones, with roughly 86% observed a single time. The sequence was obtained from a man aged 50 or older with active or convalescent COVID-19. Sequencing was performed on peripheral blood. The rearrangement links TRBV15 to TRBJ2-3; weak D call: TRBD2 (5 bases). The CDR3 nucleotides read TGTGCCACCAGCAGAGCGGGGTCTAGCACAGATACGCAGTATTTT. As protein: CATSRAGSSTDTQYF.